Each of the 11 T cell receptor beta chains below was sequenced from the same sample in a study of T cell responses to AZD1222 COVID-19 vaccine. The data were produced by immunoSEQ multiplex PCR, yet TCRdb's version contains in-frame clones alone and is incomplete. The table has some 40,000 clones, about 78% seen once. The sequencing here drew on peripheral blood, taken on day 0 of AZD1222 vaccination. The receptors come from an adult in good health.

The chain combines TRBV5-4 with TRBJ1-2; D gene ambiguous. This CDR3 region has 15 residues. The V end was cut by 3 bases, the J end by 8 bases, with 20 bases between. Germline loops: CDR1 SGHNT, CDR2 YYREEE (reference sequence). The CDR3 protein is CASSSQRLDGGGYTF. The CDR3 DNA reads as TGTGCCAGCAGCTCGCAGCGCCTCGACGGAGGCGGCTACACCTTC.

The rearrangement uses TRBV2 and TRBJ1-1; D is possibly TRBD1 (6 bases). The V end was cut by 0 bases, the J end by 3 bases, with 14 bases between. The germline V gene encodes CDR1 SNHLY and CDR2 FYNNEI. The CDR3 contains 16 residues. In nucleotides, the CDR3 is TGTGCCAGCAGTGAAGCTCCTTATCAGGGGTACACTGAAGCTTTCTTT. Translated: CASSEAPYQGYTEAFF.

The gene calls are TRBV28 and TRBJ1-6, with 10 bases aligning to TRBD1. The CDR3 is 16 amino acids. V lost 6 bases and J lost 8; bases outside the gene matches: 10. In germline, CDR1 is MDHEN, CDR2 SYDVKM. The CDR3 spells CASRTPTGTGDSPLHF. The DNA of the CDR3 is TGTGCCAGCAGAACGCCTACCGGGACAGGGGATTCACCCCTCCACTTT. Complete variable domain (other parts from reference TRBV28 and TRBJ1-6): DVKVTQSSRYLVKRTGEKVFLECVQDMDHENMFWYRQDPGLGLRLIYFSYDVKMKEKGDIPEGYSVSREKKERFSLILESASTNQTSMYLCASRTPTGTGDSPLHFGNGTRLTVT.

This clone turned up a few times. The V and J genes are TRBV5-1 and TRBJ1-6, with D tentatively TRBD1 (5 bases). From germline, CDR1 is SGHRS and CDR2 YFSETQ. The CDR3 is made up of 15 amino acids. Trimming stripped 0 bases from V and 5 bases from J, with 9 bases between. As DNA, the CDR3 is TGCGCCAGCAGCTTGGCCGGGACGGATAATTCACCCCTCCACTTT. Protein: CASSLAGTDNSPLHF.

The chain joins TRBV5-4 to TRBJ2-5; 7 nucleotides align to TRBD2. The CDR3 extends over 13 amino acids. Germline V CDR1 and CDR2: SGHNT, YYREEE (reference sequence). Trimming cost V 4 bases and J 2 bases; bases outside gene matches: 2. The CDR3 sequence is CASSGGGQETQYF. For the CDR3, the DNA is TGTGCCAGCAGCGGGGGGGGTCAAGAGACCCAGTACTTC.

This clone was detected a few times. The chain joins TRBV4-3 to TRBJ2-1; the match to TRBD2 covers 7 bases. The CDR3 length is 17 residues. Unmatched junction bases numbered 8, after V lost 3 bases and J lost 0 bases. The germline V gene has CDR1 LGHNA and CDR2 YSLEER. The CDR3 sequence: CASSHSWGGSSYNEQFF. CDR3 sequence (DNA): TGCGCCAGCAGCCACTCCTGGGGGGGGAGCTCCTACAATGAGCAGTTCTTC.

This sequence joins TRBV7-9 and TRBJ1-2, with D maybe TRBD1 (6 bases). Germline assignment: CDR1 SEHNR and CDR2 FQNEAQ (reference sequence). The V end lost 5 bases, the J end lost 5 bases, and 9 bases lay between the germline ends. CDR3 length equals 12 residues. CDR3 protein: CASSDGQYGYTF. The CDR3, as DNA: TGTGCCAGCAGCGATGGACAGTATGGCTACACCTTC.

This chain uses TRBV5-5 with TRBJ2-5, with 8 bases fitting TRBD1. J was trimmed by 8 bases and V by 4 bases; bases with no gene match: 10. CDR3 length: 14 amino acids. Per germline, CDR1 SGHKS and CDR2 YYEKEE (reference sequence). The CDR3 loop reads CASSQGTGRFTQYF. As DNA, the CDR3 is TGTGCCAGCAGCCAAGGGACAGGCCGGTTCACCCAGTACTTC.

V usage is TRBV7-6 and J usage is TRBJ1-2; D unresolved. The germline V and J ends were trimmed by 5 bases and 4 bases, with 17 bases remaining between them. This CDR3 spans 15 amino acids. From germline, CDR1 is SGHVS and CDR2 FNYEAQ. CDR3 nucleotide sequence: TGTGCCAGCAGCCCCGGGGAGGGTCTGAGCTATGGCTACACCTTC. It yields the protein CASSPGEGLSYGYTF.

V and J are TRBV5-1 and TRBJ2-3; 9 bases map to TRBD1. The CDR3 has 14 amino acids. The junction had 0 bases not matched to a gene; V was cut back by 3 bases and J by 1 base. The germline gives CDR1 SGHRS, CDR2 YFSETQ. DNA of the CDR3: TGCGCCAGCAGCTGGACAGGGGGCACAGATACGCAGTATTTT. Protein: CASSWTGGTDTQYF.

This clone was recorded only once. The chain has TRBV28 and TRBJ1-3; D gene unclear. The CDR3 is 14 residues long. Between the trimmed V and J ends, which lost 8 bases and 2 bases, there was a span of 13 bases. Per germline, CDR1 MDHEN and CDR2 SYDVKM. The CDR3 DNA is TGTGCCAGCCACTTTGCAACCGCTGGAAACACCATATATTTT. As protein: CASHFATAGNTIYF.